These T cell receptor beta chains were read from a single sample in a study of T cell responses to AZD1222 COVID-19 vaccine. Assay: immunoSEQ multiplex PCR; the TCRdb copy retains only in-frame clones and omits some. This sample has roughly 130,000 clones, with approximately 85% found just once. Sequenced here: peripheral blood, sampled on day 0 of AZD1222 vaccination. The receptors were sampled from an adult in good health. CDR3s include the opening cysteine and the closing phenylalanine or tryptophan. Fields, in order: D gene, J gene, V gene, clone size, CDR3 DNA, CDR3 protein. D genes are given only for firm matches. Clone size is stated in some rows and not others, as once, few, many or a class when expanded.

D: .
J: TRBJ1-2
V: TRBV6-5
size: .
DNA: TGTGCCAGCAAGGGTCCGGGAGTCGACCGCTGGGGCTACACCTTC
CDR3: CASKGPGVDRWGYTF

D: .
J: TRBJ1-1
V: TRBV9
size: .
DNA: TGTGCCAGCAGCGTGGGGGGAGTTGATTCTGAAGCTTTCTTT
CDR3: CASSVGGVDSEAFF

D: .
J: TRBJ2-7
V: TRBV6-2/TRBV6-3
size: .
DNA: TGTGCCAGCAGTAGATACTACGAGCAGTACTTC
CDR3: CASSRYYEQYF

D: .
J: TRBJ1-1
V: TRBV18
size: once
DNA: TGTGCCAGCTCATCCAGGGAGGAGTGGCGAAACACTGAAGCTTTCTTT
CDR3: CASSSREEWRNTEAFF

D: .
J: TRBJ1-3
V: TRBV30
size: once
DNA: TGTGCCTGGACAGTGGGATTTTCTGGAAACACCATATATTTT
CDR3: CAWTVGFSGNTIYF

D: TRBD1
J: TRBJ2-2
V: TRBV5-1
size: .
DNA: TGCGCCAGCAGCCGGGACAGGGGGCTTATCGGGGAGCTGTTTTTT
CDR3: CASSRDRGLIGELFF

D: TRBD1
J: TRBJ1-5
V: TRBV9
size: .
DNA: TGTGCCAGCAGCCGACAGGGTTATCAGCCCCAGCATTTT
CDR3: CASSRQGYQPQHF

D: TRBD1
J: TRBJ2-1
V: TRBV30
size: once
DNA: TGTGCCTGGAGTGCACTGGGCAGGGGGTCCAATGAGCAGTTCTTC
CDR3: CAWSALGRGSNEQFF

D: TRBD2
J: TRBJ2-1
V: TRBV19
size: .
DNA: TGTGCCAGTATGGAACTAGCGGGGGACCTTTCCCAGTTCTTC
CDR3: CASMELAGDLSQFF

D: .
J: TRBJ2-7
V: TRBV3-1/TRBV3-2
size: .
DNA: TGTGCCAGCAGCCAAGATGGTCGGCACGAGCAGTACTTC
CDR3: CASSQDGRHEQYF

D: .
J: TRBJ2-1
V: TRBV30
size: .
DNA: TGTGCCTGGACCCAGAGGGGCGCTTACAATGAGCAGTTCTTC
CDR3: CAWTQRGAYNEQFF

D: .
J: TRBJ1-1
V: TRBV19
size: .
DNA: TGTGCCAGTAGTAAAGGGTCTTACACTGAAGCTTTCTTT
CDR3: CASSKGSYTEAFF

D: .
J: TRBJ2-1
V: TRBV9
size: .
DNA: TGTGCCAGCAGCGTAGATTCGGCGGCCACCTACAATGAGCAGTTCTTC
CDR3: CASSVDSAATYNEQFF

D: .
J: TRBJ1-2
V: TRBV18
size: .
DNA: TGTGCCAGCTCACCAGGGGGTCCCAATGGCTACACCTTC
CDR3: CASSPGGPNGYTF

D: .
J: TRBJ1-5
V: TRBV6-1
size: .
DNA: TGTGCCAGCAGTGAAAGCCAGCTTAGCAATCAGCCCCAGCATTTT
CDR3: CASSESQLSNQPQHF

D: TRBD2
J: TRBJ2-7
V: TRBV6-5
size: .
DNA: TGTGCCAGCAGTTACGAAGGCGGGAGGGCCTCCGAGCAGTACTTC
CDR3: CASSYEGGRASEQYF

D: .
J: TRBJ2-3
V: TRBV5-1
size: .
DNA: TGCGCCAGCAGCTTGGGGGCCCCCCCAGATACGCAGTATTTT
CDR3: CASSLGAPPDTQYF

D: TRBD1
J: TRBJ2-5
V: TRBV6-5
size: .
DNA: TGTGCCAGCAGGTCGGGACAGCAAGAGACCCAGTACTTC
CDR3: CASRSGQQETQYF

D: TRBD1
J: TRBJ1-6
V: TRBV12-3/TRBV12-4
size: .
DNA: TGTGCCAGCAGGGGACAGTATAATTCACCCCTCCACTTT
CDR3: CASRGQYNSPLHF

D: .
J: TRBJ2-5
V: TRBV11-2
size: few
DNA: TGTGCCAGCAGCCAAGAGACCCAGTACTTC
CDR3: CASSQETQYF

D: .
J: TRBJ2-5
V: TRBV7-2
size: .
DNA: TGTGCCAGCAGCTTAGGCGGGATCTTCCAAGAGACCCAGTACTTC
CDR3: CASSLGGIFQETQYF

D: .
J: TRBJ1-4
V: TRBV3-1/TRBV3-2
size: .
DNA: TGTGCCAGCAGCCAAGATCGGTCGGGGGAAAAACTGTTTTTT
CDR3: CASSQDRSGEKLFF

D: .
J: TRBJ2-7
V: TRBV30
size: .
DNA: TGTGCCTCCACGGGGAGAAGCTCCTACGAGCAGTACTTC
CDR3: CASTGRSSYEQYF

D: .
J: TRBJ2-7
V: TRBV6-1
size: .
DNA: TGTGCCAGCAGTGAAGTGCGGTTTCAGCAGTACTTC
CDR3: CASSEVRFQQYF

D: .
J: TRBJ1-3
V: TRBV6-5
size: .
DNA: TGTGCCAGCAGCCGATACACCATATATTTT
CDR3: CASSRYTIYF

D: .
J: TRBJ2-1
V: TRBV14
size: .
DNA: TGTGCCAGCAGCCGTCGAGGAGGGGGCCTGACAGATGAGCAGTTCTTC
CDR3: CASSRRGGGLTDEQFF

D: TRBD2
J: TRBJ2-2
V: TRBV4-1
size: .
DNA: TGCGCCAGCAGCTCCCCGTATGGCGGGGGTAACACCGGGGAGCTGTTTTTT
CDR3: CASSSPYGGGNTGELFF